The 5 T cell receptor beta chains reported below all come from one sample, sequenced in a study of CXCR3-negative and CXCR3-positive naive CD8 T cells. Study-level findings and limits: For CXCR3-positive naive cells, TRB CDR3s were more hydrophobic than those of CXCR3-negative naive cells.

The TRB cDNA libraries were prepared by 5' RACE with UMI labels. Reprocessing the 5' RACE reads, TCRdb reports a single entry for every CDR3 protein and omits DNA. The sample includes around 120,000 distinct CDR3 sequences. Antigens for these TCRs are unknown. The source material was naive CXCR3+ CD8+ T cells from blood. Sample subset: CD45RO-CCR7+CD27+CD95- naive CD8+ T cells expressing CXCR3 (TNR3+). The receptor source for this set is a human donor in good health. Some clones in this sample may be carry-over from other donors' samples.

CDR3 sequence reads: CASSPTFRVENANVLTF. The chain joins TRBV18 to TRBJ2-6. The germline V gene encodes CDR1 KGHSH and CDR2 LQKENI. The CDR3 contains 17 residues. Full variable domain (missing parts from reference TRBV18 and TRBJ2-6): NAGVMQNPRHLVRRRGQEARLRCSPMKGHSHVYWYRQLPEEGLKFMVYLQKENIIDESGMPKERFSAEFPKEGPSILRIQQVVRGDSAAYFCASSPTFRVENANVLTFGAGSRLTVL.

The chain couples TRBV15 to TRBJ2-7; TCRdb's D call of TRBD1 is untestable without DNA. This CDR3 contains 15 residues. CDR1 LNHNV and CDR2 YYDKDF come from the germline V gene (reference sequence). The CDR3 here is CATSRGDTSSYEQYF.

The gene calls are TRBV3-1 and TRBJ2-1. The germline CDR1 and CDR2 sequences are LGHDT and YNNKEL (reference sequence). The CDR3 totals 17 residues. CDR3 loop: CASSQDPLRDSYNEQFF.

V gene TRBV20-1 combines with J gene TRBJ1-5; TCRdb picks TRBD1, but there is no DNA to check that call. This CDR3 comprises 15 residues. Germline CDR1 and CDR2: DFQATT and SNEGSKA (reference sequence). CDR3 sequence: CSARDLGAEGQPQHF.

The chain carries TRBV4-3 and TRBJ1-4. This CDR3 is built from 14 residues. From germline, CDR1 is LGHNA and CDR2 YSLEER. The CDR3 loop reads CASSQGFANEKLFF.